These T cell receptor beta chains were read from a single sample in a study of CD8+ T cells in alopecia areata. Here immunoSEQ multiplex PCR was the method, and the copy in TCRdb shows in-frame clones only, minus some. Of 45,000 to 70,000 clones listed, around 96% are singletons. The material sequenced was CD8+ T cells sorted from blood, taken at week 0. The origin of the receptors is a human donor with alopecia areata. The CDR3 runs from the conserved cysteine through the conserved F or W. A D gene is named only where the DNA matches it firmly. A clone size is listed for some rows: how often the clone was seen (once, few, many), or a class if it is expanded.

J: TRBJ2-5
D: NA
size: NA
V: TRBV15
CDR3: CATSRDYKEVETQYF
DNA: TGTGCCACCAGCAGAGATTATAAGGAGGTAGAGACCCAGTACTTC

J: TRBJ2-5
D: TRBD2
size: NA
V: TRBV27
CDR3: CASSLIGGAASTQYF
DNA: TGTGCCAGCAGTTTAATCGGGGGGGCGGCCTCGACCCAGTACTTC

J: TRBJ2-5
D: TRBD1
size: NA
V: TRBV11-2
CDR3: CASSLAGQGYEETQYF
DNA: TGTGCCAGCAGCTTAGCGGGACAGGGGTATGAAGAGACCCAGTACTTC

J: TRBJ2-2
D: TRBD1
size: once
V: TRBV7-9
CDR3: CASSFLTGVGGELFF
DNA: TGTGCCAGCAGCTTTTTGACAGGGGTCGGCGGGGAGCTGTTTTTT

J: TRBJ2-3
D: NA
size: NA
V: TRBV4-3
CDR3: CASSQEGGYSTDTQYF
DNA: TGCGCCAGCAGCCAAGAAGGCGGTTATAGCACAGATACGCAGTATTTT

J: TRBJ1-2
D: NA
size: NA
V: TRBV7-2
CDR3: CSVRGGPESYF
DNA: TGCTCTGTTAGGGGAGGACCCGAATCGTACTTC

J: TRBJ1-3
D: TRBD1
size: NA
V: TRBV7-8
CDR3: CASSLQTGAIGNTIYF
DNA: TGTGCCAGCAGCTTACAGACAGGGGCTATTGGAAACACCATATATTTT

J: TRBJ2-5
D: NA
size: NA
V: TRBV7-8
CDR3: CASSVEAGAIQETQYF
DNA: TGTGCCAGCAGCGTAGAGGCGGGGGCTATCCAAGAGACCCAGTACTTC

J: TRBJ2-7
D: NA
size: NA
V: TRBV7-9
CDR3: CASSSSGGSGAYEQYF
DNA: TGTGCCAGCAGCTCCTCTGGGGGTAGCGGCGCCTACGAGCAGTACTTC

J: TRBJ2-6
D: NA
size: NA
V: TRBV4-3
CDR3: CASSQGVSGANVLTF
DNA: TGCGCCAGCAGCCAAGGGGTCTCTGGGGCCAACGTCCTGACTTTC

J: TRBJ2-2
D: TRBD1
size: NA
V: TRBV10-3
CDR3: CAISDAGGDTGELFF
DNA: TGTGCCATCAGTGATGCAGGGGGCGACACCGGGGAGCTGTTTTTT

J: TRBJ1-1
D: TRBD1
size: NA
V: TRBV7-9
CDR3: CASSPRTGMITEAFF
DNA: TGTGCCAGCAGCCCGAGGACAGGGATGATCACTGAAGCTTTCTTT

J: TRBJ2-3
D: TRBD2
size: NA
V: TRBV7-6
CDR3: CASSPRGGSTDTQYF
DNA: TGTGCCAGCAGCCCGCGGGGGGGCAGCACAGATACGCAGTATTTT

J: TRBJ2-7
D: TRBD1
size: NA
V: TRBV10-2
CDR3: CASSESGTGTYEQYF
DNA: TGCGCCAGCAGTGAGTCCGGGACAGGGACCTACGAGCAGTACTTC

J: TRBJ2-7
D: NA
size: NA
V: TRBV6-5
CDR3: CASSYSNGERQYF
DNA: TGTGCCAGCAGTTACTCGAATGGGGAACGGCAGTACTTC

J: TRBJ2-2
D: TRBD2
size: NA
V: TRBV27
CDR3: CASSWGGNTGELFF
DNA: TGTGCCAGCAGTTGGGGGGGGAACACCGGGGAGCTGTTTTTT

J: TRBJ2-7
D: TRBD1
size: NA
V: TRBV7-9
CDR3: CASSFGQGTAYEQYF
DNA: TGTGCCAGCAGCTTTGGACAGGGCACAGCCTACGAGCAGTACTTC

J: TRBJ2-1
D: TRBD2
size: NA
V: TRBV11-2
CDR3: CASSLYGGAYNEQFF
DNA: TGTGCCAGCAGCTTATACGGGGGGGCCTACAATGAGCAGTTCTTC

J: TRBJ1-2
D: TRBD1
size: NA
V: TRBV11-1
CDR3: CASSQDRGRLYGYTF
DNA: TGTGCCAGCAGCCAGGACAGGGGGCGTCTATATGGCTACACCTTC

J: TRBJ1-1
D: TRBD1
size: NA
V: TRBV14
CDR3: CASTPQGIGTEAFF
DNA: TGTGCCAGCACCCCACAGGGGATTGGCACTGAAGCTTTCTTT

J: TRBJ2-2
D: NA
size: NA
V: TRBV2
CDR3: CASTGEVTGELFF
DNA: TGTGCCAGCACCGGGGAAGTCACCGGGGAGCTGTTTTTT

J: TRBJ2-5
D: NA
size: NA
V: TRBV7-8
CDR3: CASSLGGWAERETQYF
DNA: TGTGCCAGCAGCTTAGGTGGATGGGCAGAAAGAGAGACCCAGTACTTC

J: TRBJ2-3
D: TRBD2
size: NA
V: TRBV5-6
CDR3: CASSRTSGGPTDTQYF
DNA: TGTGCCAGCAGCAGGACTAGCGGGGGTCCCACAGATACGCAGTATTTT

J: TRBJ2-7
D: TRBD1
size: NA
V: TRBV4-2
CDR3: CASSQEGQGALYEQYF
DNA: TGTGCCAGCAGCCAAGAAGGTCAGGGGGCCCTTTACGAGCAGTACTTC

J: TRBJ2-3
D: NA
size: NA
V: TRBV29-1
CDR3: CSVGLGTQYF
DNA: TGCAGCGTTGGATTGGGTACGCAGTATTTT

J: TRBJ2-4
D: NA
size: NA
V: TRBV4-3
CDR3: CASSQRVGDLTSLAKNIQYF
DNA: TGCGCCAGCAGCCAAAGAGTTGGGGACTTAACATCCCTAGCCAAAAACATTCAGTACTTC

J: TRBJ2-1
D: NA
size: NA
V: TRBV5-6
CDR3: CASSRTENNEQFF
DNA: TGTGCCAGCAGCCGTACAGAAAACAATGAGCAGTTCTTC

J: TRBJ2-3
D: NA
size: NA
V: TRBV7-9
CDR3: CASSLREGATDTQYF
DNA: TGTGCCAGCAGCCTTCGGGAGGGGGCAACAGATACGCAGTATTTT

J: TRBJ2-5
D: TRBD1
size: NA
V: TRBV27
CDR3: CASSSPTGGEETQYF
DNA: TGTGCCAGCAGTTCACCGACAGGGGGCGAAGAGACCCAGTACTTC

J: TRBJ2-7
D: NA
size: NA
V: TRBV4-3
CDR3: CASSQDGGRSPYYEQYF
DNA: TGCGCCAGCAGCCAAGATGGGGGCCGGTCCCCTTACTACGAGCAGTACTTC

J: TRBJ2-7
D: NA
size: once
V: TRBV7-8
CDR3: CASSTPGAENYPESYEQYF
DNA: TGTGCCAGCAGCACCCCGGGGGCGGAGAATTACCCCGAATCCTACGAGCAGTACTTC

J: TRBJ2-5
D: NA
size: NA
V: TRBV7-9
CDR3: CASRDRNYGETQYF
DNA: TGTGCCAGCAGGGATAGGAACTACGGGGAGACCCAGTACTTC

J: TRBJ2-3
D: NA
size: NA
V: TRBV7-9
CDR3: CASTDRSRTDTQYF
DNA: TGTGCCAGCACCGACAGGAGTAGAACAGATACGCAGTATTTT

J: TRBJ2-6
D: NA
size: NA
V: TRBV29-1
CDR3: CSVLSDQKSGANVLTF
DNA: TGCAGCGTGTTGTCGGACCAAAAAAGTGGGGCCAACGTCCTGACTTTC

J: TRBJ2-7
D: NA
size: NA
V: TRBV27
CDR3: CASSHGSGLAGEQYF
DNA: TGTGCCAGCAGCCACGGCTCCGGCTTGGCGGGGGAGCAGTACTTC

J: TRBJ1-6
D: TRBD1
size: NA
V: TRBV7-9
CDR3: CASSRLQGSNSPLHF
DNA: TGTGCCAGCAGCCGGTTACAGGGGAGTAATTCACCCCTCCACTTT

J: TRBJ2-7
D: TRBD1
size: NA
V: TRBV7-9
CDR3: CASSHRDRVNEQYF
DNA: TGTGCCAGCAGCCACCGGGACAGGGTGAACGAGCAGTACTTC

J: TRBJ2-1
D: TRBD2
size: NA
V: TRBV9
CDR3: CAIPRCRGVSNEQFF
DNA: TGTGCCATACCCAGATGCCGGGGGGTTAGCAATGAGCAGTTCTTC

J: TRBJ2-1
D: NA
size: once
V: TRBV9
CDR3: CASSVGMDEQFF
DNA: TGTGCCAGCAGCGTAGGGATGGATGAGCAGTTCTTC

J: TRBJ1-1
D: NA
size: NA
V: TRBV7-8
CDR3: CASSLLWDIMNTEAFF
DNA: TGTGCCAGCAGCTTACTCTGGGACATCATGAACACTGAAGCTTTCTTT

J: TRBJ1-1
D: TRBD1
size: once
V: TRBV7-9
CDR3: CASSLPRQGAMNTEAFF
DNA: TGTGCCAGCAGCTTACCGCGACAGGGGGCGATGAACACTGAAGCTTTCTTT

J: TRBJ2-7
D: NA
size: NA
V: TRBV27
CDR3: CASSATETYVEQYF
DNA: TGTGCCAGCAGTGCTACAGAAACCTATGTCGAGCAGTACTTC

J: TRBJ2-3
D: TRBD2
size: NA
V: TRBV5-1
CDR3: CASSSTSGGAGDTQYF
DNA: TGCGCCAGCAGCTCGACTAGCGGGGGGGCAGGAGATACGCAGTATTTT

J: TRBJ2-7
D: NA
size: NA
V: TRBV4-2
CDR3: CASSQETAGFSYEQYF
DNA: TGTGCCAGCAGCCAAGAAACGGCAGGGTTCTCCTACGAGCAGTACTTC

J: TRBJ2-7
D: NA
size: NA
V: TRBV19
CDR3: CASSTPEGAYEQYF
DNA: TGTGCCAGTAGTACCCCGGAAGGAGCCTACGAGCAGTACTTC

J: TRBJ1-2
D: TRBD1
size: NA
V: TRBV2
CDR3: CASSSGQGNYGYTF
DNA: TGTGCCAGCAGCTCGGGACAGGGGAACTATGGCTACACCTTC

J: TRBJ1-1
D: NA
size: once
V: TRBV18
CDR3: CASSPGMYNTEAFF
DNA: TGTGCCAGCTCACCCGGGATGTACAACACTGAAGCTTTCTTT

J: TRBJ2-2
D: NA
size: NA
V: TRBV19
CDR3: CASTSEWGRVSGELFF
DNA: TGTGCCAGTACCTCGGAGTGGGGACGGGTTTCCGGGGAGCTGTTTTTT

J: TRBJ2-7
D: TRBD1
size: NA
V: TRBV5-1
CDR3: CASSSGTVDEQYF
DNA: TGCGCCAGCAGCTCGGGGACAGTGGACGAGCAGTACTTC

J: TRBJ1-1
D: TRBD1
size: NA
V: TRBV7-9
CDR3: CASSPQGRMNTEAFF
DNA: TGTGCCAGCAGCCCACAGGGGCGCATGAACACTGAAGCTTTCTTT